Each of the 32 T cell receptor beta chains below was sequenced from the same sample in a study of T cells in Graves' hyperthyroidism and ophthalmopathy. Amplification targeted TCR beta CDR3 regions from RNA transcripts. During a first-round RT-PCR of the TCR CDR3, the HTBI primer set was used. TCRdb re-analysed the multiplex PCR reads in MiXCR, keeping a single row per CDR3 protein. In the table there are some 600,000 distinct CDR3 sequences, more than 11% of which are singletons. The sample taken for sequencing was blood. Receptors were obtained from a woman aged 25 to 39 with Graves' hyperthyroidism that later progressed to Graves' ophthalmopathy.

At least ten counts were recorded for this clonotype. The chain has TRBV14 and TRBJ1-4; D gene unclear. V was trimmed by 4 bases and J by 5 bases, leaving 14 bases between them. Per germline, CDR1 SGHDN and CDR2 FVKESK. The CDR3 extends over 15 amino acids. For the CDR3, the DNA is TGTGCCAGCAGCCTAAGCGGTGGTATGAATGAAAAACTGTTTTTT. Encoded protein: CASSLSGGMNEKLFF.

A few counts support this clonotype. The chain has TRBV11-3 and TRBJ1-3; D unclear. V was clipped by 1 base and J by 1 base, with 14 bases between them. Germline V gives CDR1 SGHNT, CDR2 YENEEA. This CDR3 is built from 17 residues. The CDR3 sequence is CASSLARFVGSGNTIYF. Written as DNA, the CDR3 is TGTGCCAGCAGCTTAGCACGGTTCGTAGGGTCTGGAAACACCATATATTTT.

This clonotype came up a few times. The chain combines TRBV20-1 with TRBJ1-4, with 8 bases fitting TRBD1. The CDR3 has 13 residues. The J segment lost 7 bases and the V segment lost 6 bases, leaving 7 bases of the junction unmatched. In germline, CDR1 is DFQATT, CDR2 SNEGSKA (reference sequence). The CDR3 DNA is TGCAGTGCACCAGGACAGGGTTTTGAAAAACTGTTTTTT. Protein: CSAPGQGFEKLFF.

This clonotype was recorded many times. V gene TRBV6-6 combines with J gene TRBJ2-7; tentative D call: TRBD2 (5 bases). Germline CDR1 is MNHNY and CDR2 is SVGAGI (reference sequence). The CDR3 sequence is 16 residues long. V was cut by 2 bases and J by 1 base, with 15 bases left in between. The CDR3 DNA follows: TGTGCCAGCAGTTACGTCGAGGTCGGGGAATCCTACGAGCAGTACTTC. Translation: CASSYVEVGESYEQYF.

This clonotype has a handful of counts. The chain links TRBV24-1 to TRBJ1-5; D perhaps matches TRBD1 (5 bases). This CDR3 comprises 12 residues. Trimming removed 8 bases from V and 7 bases from J, with 11 bases in between. Germline CDR1 reads KGHDR; CDR2 reads SFDVKD. The CDR3 DNA is TGTGCCACCAATAGGGGTGACCAGCCCCAGCATTTT. This translates into CATNRGDQPQHF.

This sequence joins TRBV24-1 and TRBJ2-7; 12 bases match TRBD1. CDR3 length: 16 amino acids. Germline-derived CDR1 and CDR2 are KGHDR and SFDVKD. The V gene end was trimmed by 4 bases and the J gene end by 6 bases; junction bases not matched to a gene: 9. CDR3 DNA sequence: TGTGCCACCAGTGACCCGGGACAGGGGGCCTCTCTCGAGCAGTACTTC. This translates into CATSDPGQGASLEQYF.

This clonotype has ten or more counts. The V gene is TRBV6-2 or TRBV6-3, the J gene TRBJ1-5; 7 bases line up with TRBD1. The CDR3 loop spans 16 amino acids. The J segment lost 2 bases and the V segment lost 6 bases, leaving 10 bases of the junction unmatched. Germline CDR1 is MNHEY and CDR2 is SVGEGT. The DNA of the CDR3 is TGTGCCAGCAGCACCGGGACAGTGATGGGCAATCAGCCCCAGCATTTT. Translation: CASSTGTVMGNQPQHF.

The table lists this clonotype with many counts. The CDR3 DNA reads as TGTGCCAGCAGCTTGGCCTCCCAGCCCACAGATACGCAGTATTTT. Translating gives CASSLASQPTDTQYF. The V gene is TRBV5-5, the J gene TRBJ2-3; D is ambiguous. Per the germline V gene, CDR1 is SGHKS and CDR2 is YYEKEE (reference sequence). This CDR3 comprises 15 residues. Trimming cost V 0 bases and J 2 bases, with 10 bases left between them.

This clonotype showed up many times. A junction end diverges from the germline sequence, so it may reflect a read error. The chain carries TRBV11-3 and TRBJ1-2, with TRBD1 identical over 8 bases. The CDR3 contains 12 residues. Germline V lookup: CDR1 SGHNT, CDR2 YENEEA. CDR3 amino acids: CASSGTGGAAHF. CDR3 nucleotides: TGTGCCAGCTCGGGGACAGGAGGCGCGGCTCACTTC.

This clonotype was detected only a few times. V and J are TRBV7-9 and TRBJ2-1, with 9 bases identical to TRBD2. Trimming cost V 2 bases and J 4 bases; bases outside gene matches: 12. The CDR3 has 18 residues. Germline values: CDR1 SEHNR, CDR2 FQNEAQ (reference sequence). The CDR3 spells CASSLRDLAGPSYNEQFF. The DNA for the CDR3 is TGTGCCAGCAGCTTAAGGGACCTAGCGGGACCATCATACAATGAGCAGTTCTTC.

This clonotype was detected many times. The rearrangement links TRBV7-2 to TRBJ2-1; D assignment may be TRBD1 or TRBD2 (5 bases each). The CDR3 is made up of 14 amino acids. Germline CDR1 reads SGHTA; CDR2 reads FQGNSA. V lost 3 bases and J 6 bases, leaving 12 bases between the germline ends. The CDR3 region has the DNA TGTGCCAGCAGCTTTCCGGGACCAATCAATGAGCAGTTCTTC. Translation: CASSFPGPINEQFF.

The chain recombines TRBV6-2 or TRBV6-3 with TRBJ1-1; D call uncertain. There are 14 residues in the CDR3. Germline assignment: CDR1 MNHEY and CDR2 SVGEGT. The V end was cut by 4 bases, the J end by 5 bases, with 14 bases between. CDR3 nucleotide sequence: TGTGCCAGCAGTTTTGGGGTCGCTAAAACTGAAGCTTTCTTT. It translates to CASSFGVAKTEAFF.

In its sample, this clonotype was seen many times. This chain's CDR3 is CASSLSGTSSYEQYF. CDR3 in DNA: TGCGCCAGCAGCTTGTCCGGGACATCCTCCTACGAGCAGTACTTC. The V and J genes are TRBV5-1 and TRBJ2-7; the D gene is possibly TRBD1 (6 bases). V lost 1 base to trimming and J lost 0 bases, with 11 bases between them. This CDR3 has 15 residues. Per the germline V gene, CDR1 is SGHRS and CDR2 is YFSETQ.

This clonotype occurred many times. In DNA, the CDR3 is TGTGCCGCCCCAGGGAGGGTGGTATCTGGGAACACTGAAGCTTTCTTT. It is translated as CAAPGRVVSGNTEAFF. The chain carries TRBV6-1 and TRBJ1-1; TRBD1 might be the D (5 bases). CDR3 length: 16 amino acids. From germline, CDR1 is MNHNS and CDR2 SASEGT. V was trimmed by 11 bases and J by 1 base, leaving 23 bases between them.

The table lists this clonotype with many counts. The V call is TRBV7-3, the J call TRBJ1-6, with D maybe TRBD1 (5 bases). From germline, CDR1 is SGHTA and CDR2 FQGTGA. V was trimmed by 5 bases and J by 7 bases, leaving 15 bases between them. The CDR3 runs to 15 residues. The CDR3 loop is CASSRTGTTNSPLHF. The CDR3 nucleotides read TGTGCCAGCAGCCGCACCGGGACGACGAATTCACCCCTCCACTTT.

There are many counts of this clonotype. The chain joins TRBV3-1 to TRBJ1-4; 11 positions match TRBD1. Germline values: CDR1 LGHDT, CDR2 YNNKEL (reference sequence). This CDR3 has 17 residues. The ends lost 4 bases at V and 9 bases at J; junction bases unmatched: 13. This CDR3 is CASSRGWTGGQSKKLFF. In DNA form, the CDR3 reads TGTGCCAGCAGCCGTGGATGGACAGGGGGCCAAAGTAAAAAACTGTTTTTT.

This clonotype was seen at least ten times. DNA for the CDR3: TGTGCCAGCAGCCACACTAGCGTAGGAGAGACCCAGTACTTC. It codes for CASSHTSVGETQYF. This chain connects TRBV7-2 to TRBJ2-5; TRBD2 matches at 7 bases. This CDR3 is 14 amino acids long. V gave up 5 bases and J gave up 4 bases; unmatched junction bases: 7. Germline CDR1 and CDR2: SGHTA and FQGNSA.

V gene TRBV3-1 combines with J gene TRBJ1-1; 7 bases align to TRBD1. The CDR3 has 13 amino acids. The junction had 9 bases not matched to a gene; V was cut back by 6 bases and J by 8 bases. CDR1 is LGHDT and CDR2 is YNNKEL in the germline V gene (reference sequence). The CDR3 DNA sequence: TGTGCCAGCAGGATTGACAGGGCTGGGGAAGCTTTCTTT. Residues: CASRIDRAGEAFF.

The chain combines TRBV11-3 with TRBJ2-3; 8 bases fit TRBD1. CDR3 size: 16 residues. Germline CDR1 is SGHNT and CDR2 is YENEEA. The ends lost 1 base at V and 1 base at J; junction bases unmatched: 4. The chain's CDR3 is CASSLASGQGTDTQYF. The CDR3, as DNA: TGTGCCAGCAGCTTAGCTTCGGGACAGGGCACAGATACGCAGTATTTT.

This clonotype was seen more than once but under ten times. The chain employs TRBV9 and TRBJ2-2; D is possibly TRBD1 or TRBD2 (6 bases each). V was cut by 0 bases and J by 3 bases, with 9 bases left in between. This CDR3 comprises 15 residues. The germline V gene encodes CDR1 SGDLS and CDR2 YYNGEE. CDR3: CASSVGGAYTGELFF. The CDR3 nucleotides read TGTGCCAGCAGCGTAGGGGGGGCGTACACCGGGGAGCTGTTTTTT. The whole variable domain, remainder taken from reference TRBV9 and TRBJ2-2, is DSGVTQTPKHLITATGQRVTLRCSPRSGDLSVYWYQQSLDQGLQFLIQYYNGEERAKGNILERFSAQQFPDLHSELNLSSLELGDSALYFCASSVGGAYTGELFFGEGSRLTVL.

With regard to this clonotype: This may be a read error: a much more frequent sequence differs by one nucleotide. This chain links TRBV6-2 or TRBV6-3 with TRBJ2-3; the D gene is possibly TRBD1 (6 bases). The CDR3 contains 13 residues. Germline CDR1 MNHEY, CDR2 SVGEGT. CDR3 loop: CASHEGETDTRYF. CDR3 nucleotides: TGTGCCAGCCATGAGGGGGAAACAGATACGCGGTATTTT.

With regard to this clonotype: A read error may be the cause here, since a much bigger clone is one base away. The chain joins TRBV6-2 or TRBV6-3 to TRBJ1-3; weak D call: TRBD1 (6 bases). This CDR3 has 14 amino acids. CDR1 and CDR2 (germline): MNHEY, SVGEGT. CDR3 amino acids: CASSPRTAGNTIHF. As DNA, the CDR3 is TGTGCCAGCAGTCCTAGGACAGCGGGAAACACCATACATTTT.

The chain recombines TRBV20-1 with TRBJ2-1, with a weak D call TRBD2 (6 bases). V lost 1 base and J lost 0, with 13 bases in between. The CDR3 contains 16 residues. CDR1 and CDR2 (germline): DFQATT, SNEGSKA (reference sequence). Here the CDR3 reads CSARVLALSSYNEQFF. DNA for the CDR3: TGCAGTGCTAGAGTCCTAGCGTTAAGCTCCTACAATGAGCAGTTCTTC.

This clonotype appeared many times. The V gene is TRBV11-3, the J gene TRBJ2-7; D possibly corresponds to TRBD1 (6 bases). CDR1 is SGHNT and CDR2 is YENEEA in the germline V gene. CDR3 length: 15 amino acids. Trimming took 5 bases from V and 0 from J, leaving 14 bases between them. CDR3 amino acids: CASSPQGESSYEQYF. The DNA of the CDR3 is TGTGCCAGCAGCCCACAGGGAGAGAGCTCCTACGAGCAGTACTTC.

V and J are TRBV14 and TRBJ1-3; no reliable D call. Germline CDR1 is SGHDN and CDR2 is FVKESK. The CDR3 length is 16 residues. The V gene lost 0 bases and the J gene lost 5 bases, with 14 bases spanning the gap. This CDR3 is CASSQDLRTLRNTIYF. The CDR3 DNA reads as TGTGCCAGCAGCCAAGATCTCAGGACCTTAAGAAACACCATATATTTT.

This clonotype came up many times. This chain connects TRBV6-1 to TRBJ2-7; D possibly matches TRBD1 or TRBD2 (6 bases each). Per germline, CDR1 MNHNS and CDR2 SASEGT. Deletions cut 5 bases from V and 2 bases from J, with 13 bases between. CDR3 size: 14 residues. CDR3 region: CASSRGRDAYEQYF. CDR3 sequence (DNA): TGTGCCAGCAGTCGGGGGCGCGACGCCTACGAGCAGTACTTC.

The table lists this clonotype with many counts. This chain links TRBV28 with TRBJ2-1; 7 nucleotides line up with TRBD2. With 2 bases clipped from V and 5 bases from J, the junction kept 9 bases outside the gene matches. This CDR3 is built from 16 residues. Germline CDR1 MDHEN, CDR2 SYDVKM. The DNA of the CDR3 is TGTGCCAGCAGTTTAAGCGCAGCGGGAACAGACAATGAGCAGTTCTTC. This translates into CASSLSAAGTDNEQFF.

A few counts support this clonotype. The V call is TRBV13, the J call TRBJ2-1, with 7 bases identical to TRBD2. The CDR3 contains 16 residues. The junction had 11 bases not matched to a gene; V was cut back by 4 bases and J by 5 bases. CDR1 and CDR2 (germline): PRHDT, FYEKMQ (reference sequence). The CDR3 bases are TGTGCCAGCAGCTCGCGCAATTCGGGACTACACAATGAGCAGTTCTTC. Translated, it gives CASSSRNSGLHNEQFF.

This clonotype was counted many times. The chain links TRBV12-5 to TRBJ1-1; TRBD1 matches 7 bases. Germline CDR1 reads LGHNT; CDR2 reads FRNRAP. The CDR3 loop spans 13 amino acids. The trim removed 6 bases at V and 6 bases at J, leaving 7 bases unmatched. The CDR3 region is CASGQGGLAEAFF. CDR3 in DNA: TGTGCTAGTGGCCAGGGGGGGCTGGCTGAAGCTTTCTTT.

This clonotype came up many times. The V gene is TRBV2, the J gene TRBJ2-7; 9 bases line up with TRBD1. With V trimmed by 5 bases and J by 6 bases, 5 bases remained unmatched. The germline gives CDR1 SNHLY, CDR2 FYNNEI. The CDR3 sequence is 13 residues long. In DNA, the CDR3 is TGTGCCAGCAGTCTACAGGGGGCCGGCGAGCAGTACTTC. Its translation: CASSLQGAGEQYF.

This clonotype was seen ten or more times. The CDR3 DNA reads as TGTGCCTGGAGTGTAGGGGGGGCAGGCGGCTATGGCTACACCTTC. This sequence encodes CAWSVGGAGGYGYTF. The genes are TRBV30 and TRBJ1-2; tentatively, D is TRBD1 (6 bases). The V gene lost 0 bases and the J gene lost 4 bases, with 15 bases spanning the gap. The germline gives CDR1 GTSNPN, CDR2 SVGIG (reference sequence). This CDR3 is built from 15 residues.

The sample holds many counts of this clonotype. V gene TRBV7-3 combines with J gene TRBJ2-1, with D unclear. The CDR3 is 13 amino acids. Germline V gene lookup returns CDR1 SGHTA and CDR2 FQGTGA. Trimming removed 5 bases at V and 2 bases at J, with 7 bases between. The CDR3 loop reads CASSAETYNEQFF. The CDR3 DNA is TGTGCCAGCAGCGCCGAAACCTACAATGAGCAGTTCTTC. The full variable domain, with the rest looked up from reference TRBV7-3 and TRBJ2-1, is GAGVSQTPSNKVTEKGKYVELRCDPISGHTALYWYRQSLGQGPEFLIYFQGTGAADDSGLPNDRFFAVRPEGSVSTLKIQRTERGDSAVYLCASSAETYNEQFFGPGTRLTVL.